The present entry profiles one T cell receptor beta chain with its context. The antigen remains unidentified. The CDR3 is made up of 18 amino acids. Germline V CDR1 and CDR2: MNHNS, SASEGT. Trimming shortened V by 4 bases and J by 5 bases, and 21 bases separated the two germline ends. The data were taken from a study of shared clonotypes between healthy human individuals. For the study at large: The study enrolled a couple of women and three men aged 18 to 49. Each donor had three CD4 naive, three CD4 memory, two CD8 naive and one CD8 memory plate. Findings and caveats of the study: Among the subsets, naive ones generally showed larger estimated richness than memory ones.

A CD45RA+ naive subset and a CD45RA-negative memory subset were split from CD4+ cells. The repertoire was sequenced with immunoSEQ multiplex PCR; TCRdb's copy has only in-frame clones and lacks some. The sample contains 300,000 to 400,000 clones, roughly 80% of which appear only once. The source is a man younger than 40 in good health. The material sequenced was memory CD4+ T cells sorted from blood. The subset: CD45RA-negative fraction. The V and J genes are TRBV6-1 and TRBJ2-6; D not certain. The CDR3 loop is CASSVYRYAQSRANVLTF. The CDR3 DNA sequence: TGTGCCAGCAGTGTCTACCGCTATGCACAAAGTCGGGCCAACGTCCTGACTTTC.